Here is one T cell receptor (beta chain) with its context. This clonotype was counted between two and nine times. This clone's antigen is unknown. No much larger clone exists at a distance of one base, and base qualities are not known. This sample was taken from a study of CD8 T cells in ankylosing spondylitis (dated by TCRdb to about 2017). General notes on the study: T cell receptor beta repertoires were profiled in healthy donors and ankylosing spondylitis patients so that disease-linked TCR variants could be found. The full study cohort was made up of about 25 ankylosing spondylitis patients and around 100 healthy donors. Peripheral blood was sampled, and synovial fluid was also collected from ankylosing spondylitis patients. On the study overall, not on this receptor specifically: A TCR beta motif of eight highly homologous amino acid variants appeared characteristic of blood from ankylosing spondylitis patients. Some TCR beta motif variants had previously been reported in synovial fluid and blood of reactive arthritis patients, which suggested common disease-initiation mechanisms. The disease-linked clones were reported as significantly enriched in matched synovial fluid samples from ankylosing spondylitis patients. The disease-linked clones showed a CD8+ phenotype and occurred at relatively low frequencies in peripheral blood.

The data were produced on an Illumina HiSeq 2500. Quantitative 5'-RACE with molecular barcodes was used to prepare TCR beta libraries. The paper's data handling went like this. A new computational method based on a probabilistic model of VDJ rearrangement was used to identify disease-linked TCR variants. TCRdb redid the processing of the public reads, applying fastp at Q25 and MiXCR, and retained in-frame beta chains. Merged by CDR3 protein, the rows form single entries marked with the most common genes and DNA. The V and J calls and clone size come from TCRdb's table, not from the authors' own analysis. A total of roughly 140,000 distinct CDR3 sequences appear in this sample, more than 40% of them only once. Approximately 16% of the sample comes from the top ten. V is trimmed back by 10 bases and J by 0 bases, and the junction contains 11 bases that no gene match accounts for. The CDR3 contains 16 residues, cysteine and phenylalanine counted. Kept here is only the CDR3 DNA, which spans 48 bases and is read in frame from base 1. Per the germline V gene, ENHRY is the CDR1 and SYGVKD is the CDR2.

Synovial fluid samples were paired with blood samples taken from the same ankylosing spondylitis patients. This TCR came from a male donor with ankylosing spondylitis. Recombination linked TRBV10-3 to TRBJ2-3, with 9 bases aligning to TRBD2. The sequenced sample consisted of synovial fluid, either unsorted or a sorted T cell fraction (not recorded which). The sequenced DNA: TGTGCCACCCTAGCGGGGTCCTACCCTAGCACAGATACGCAGTATTTT. Its translation reads: CATLAGSYPSTDTQYF.